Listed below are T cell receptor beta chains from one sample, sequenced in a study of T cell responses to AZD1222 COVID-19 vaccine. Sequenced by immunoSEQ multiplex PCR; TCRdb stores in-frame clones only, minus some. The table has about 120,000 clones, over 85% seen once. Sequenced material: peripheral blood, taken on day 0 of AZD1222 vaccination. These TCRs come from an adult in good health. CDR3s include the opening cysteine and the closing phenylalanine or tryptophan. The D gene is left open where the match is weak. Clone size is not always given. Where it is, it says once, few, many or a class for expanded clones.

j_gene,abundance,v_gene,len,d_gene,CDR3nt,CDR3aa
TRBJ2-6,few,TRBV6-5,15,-,TGTGCCAGCACCCAAACAGGTTCTGGGGCCAACGTCCTGACTTTC,CASTQTGSGANVLTF
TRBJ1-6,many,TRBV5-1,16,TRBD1,TGCGCCAGCAGCGATCGAAGACAGGGGCGTAATTCACCCCTCCACTTT,CASSDRRQGRNSPLHF
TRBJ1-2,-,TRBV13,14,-,TGTGCCAGCAGCTTAAGAGGGGAGAGAAATGGCTACACCTTC,CASSLRGERNGYTF
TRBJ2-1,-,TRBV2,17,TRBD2,TGTGCCAGCAGTGGATCCGGACTAGCGGGGGACTACAATGAGCAGTTCTTC,CASSGSGLAGDYNEQFF
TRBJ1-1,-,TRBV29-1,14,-,TGCAGCGTGAGAGGGGTATCAGGGAACACTGAAGCTTTCTTT,CSVRGVSGNTEAFF
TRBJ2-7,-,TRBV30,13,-,TGTGCCTGGAGTTTCGGGAGCTCCTACGAGCAGTACTTC,CAWSFGSSYEQYF
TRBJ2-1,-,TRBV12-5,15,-,TGTGCTAGTGGTTTTATGGGGGCCCGGAACAATGAGCAGTTCTTC,CASGFMGARNNEQFF
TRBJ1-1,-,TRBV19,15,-,TGTGCCAGTAGTATACACCAGGGTGTGAACACTGAAGCTTTCTTT,CASSIHQGVNTEAFF
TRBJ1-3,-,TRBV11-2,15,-,TGTGCCAGCAGCTTACTGGACAGCTCTGGAAACACCATATATTTT,CASSLLDSSGNTIYF
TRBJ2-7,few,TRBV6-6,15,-,TGTGCCGTCATTGTCCCTACAGAAAACTTCTACGAGCAGTACTTC,CAVIVPTENFYEQYF
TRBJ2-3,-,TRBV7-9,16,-,TGTGCCAGCAGCTTATATAGTCCCAGCAGCACAGATACGCAGTATTTT,CASSLYSPSSTDTQYF
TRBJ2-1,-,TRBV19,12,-,TGTGCCAGTAGTATAGTTAGAACTGAGCAGTTCTTC,CASSIVRTEQFF
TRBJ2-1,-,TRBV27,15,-,TGTGCCAGCAACCTTGGGACTCTGAAGTACAATGAGCAGTTCTTC,CASNLGTLKYNEQFF
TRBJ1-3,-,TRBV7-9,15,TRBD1,TGTGCCAGCAGCCCGGACAGGGCAACTGGAAACACCATATATTTT,CASSPDRATGNTIYF
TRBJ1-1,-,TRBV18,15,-,TGTGCCAGCTCACCATATCAGGGTTCGAACACTGAAGCTTTCTTT,CASSPYQGSNTEAFF
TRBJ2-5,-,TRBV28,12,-,TGTGCCAGCAGACCCTCTCTCCGAACCCAGTACTTC,CASRPSLRTQYF
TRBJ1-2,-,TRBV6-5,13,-,TGTGCCAGCAGTTACTCGACGGACTATGGCTACACCTTC,CASSYSTDYGYTF
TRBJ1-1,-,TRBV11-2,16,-,TGTGCCAGCAGCTTTCTCACAGGGTCGTTTAACACTGAAGCTTTCTTT,CASSFLTGSFNTEAFF
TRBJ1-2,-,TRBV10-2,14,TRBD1,TGCGCCAGCACCCCAGACAGGGTTGGCTATGGCTACACCTTC,CASTPDRVGYGYTF
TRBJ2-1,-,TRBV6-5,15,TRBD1,TGTGCCAGCAGTTCCACGACAGGGGGATACAATGAGCAGTTCTTC,CASSSTTGGYNEQFF
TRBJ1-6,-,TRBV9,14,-,TGTGCCAGCAGCCTACAAGGGGTGAATTCACCCCTCCACTTT,CASSLQGVNSPLHF
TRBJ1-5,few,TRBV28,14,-,TGTGCCAGCAGTTTGGGCAGGTCCGTGTCGCCCCAGCATTTT,CASSLGRSVSPQHF
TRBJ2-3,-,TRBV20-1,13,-,TGCAGTGCTAGTCTACAGCGCACAGATACGCAGTATTTT,CSASLQRTDTQYF
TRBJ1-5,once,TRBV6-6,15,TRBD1,TGTGCCAGCAGTTACTCGCCGACAGGGAACCAGCCCCAGCATTTT,CASSYSPTGNQPQHF
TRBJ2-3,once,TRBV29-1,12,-,TGCAGCGTTGGTTTAGGAACAGATACGCAGTATTTT,CSVGLGTDTQYF
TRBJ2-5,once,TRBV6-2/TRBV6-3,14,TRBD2,TGTGCCAGCAGCCGGACTAGCTGGCAAGAGACCCAGTACTTC,CASSRTSWQETQYF
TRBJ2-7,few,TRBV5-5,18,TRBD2,TGTGCCAGCAGCCAGGGACTAGCGGGAGGTGCCCTCGGCTACGAGCAGTACTTC,CASSQGLAGGALGYEQYF
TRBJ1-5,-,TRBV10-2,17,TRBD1,TGCGCCAGCAGGCAAGACAGGGGGCGATTTAGCAATCAGCCCCAGCATTTT,CASRQDRGRFSNQPQHF
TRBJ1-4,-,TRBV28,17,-,TGTGCCAGCAGCCCGATTGGGGCAAGACCAACTAATGAAAAACTGTTTTTT,CASSPIGARPTNEKLFF
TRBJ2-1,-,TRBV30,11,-,TGTGCCACACTGACGGGGAATGAGCAGTTCTTC,CATLTGNEQFF
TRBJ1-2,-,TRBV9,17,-,TGTGCCAGCAGCGTAGAGGGGGGGGCCCGGCCTTACTATGGCTACACCTTC,CASSVEGGARPYYGYTF
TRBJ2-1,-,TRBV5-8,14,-,TGTGCCAGCAGCTTGGGTGACCCCTACAATGAGCAGTTCTTC,CASSLGDPYNEQFF
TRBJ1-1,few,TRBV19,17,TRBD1,TGTGCCAGTAGTAAAAGGACTGGACAGGGCCTGAACACTGAAGCTTTCTTT,CASSKRTGQGLNTEAFF
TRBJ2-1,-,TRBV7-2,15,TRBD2,TGTGCCAGCAGCTTTGGACTAGGAAATTACAATGAGCAGTTCTTC,CASSFGLGNYNEQFF
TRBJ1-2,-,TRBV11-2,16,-,TGTGCCAGCAGCTTAGCGACGGGCAGGGTAAACTATGGCTACACCTTC,CASSLATGRVNYGYTF
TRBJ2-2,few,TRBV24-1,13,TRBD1,TGTGCCACCAGGGGGACAGGGAGCGGGGAGCTGTTTTTT,CATRGTGSGELFF
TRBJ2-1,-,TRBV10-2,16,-,TGCGCCAGCAGTGATCTTTTGCCGAGCTCCTACAATGAGCAGTTCTTC,CASSDLLPSSYNEQFF
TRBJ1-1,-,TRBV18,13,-,TGTGCCAGCTCATACGACAGGAACACTGAAGCTTTCTTT,CASSYDRNTEAFF
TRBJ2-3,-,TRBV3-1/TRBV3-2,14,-,TGTGCCAGCAGCCAACGGGACAGCACAGATACGCAGTATTTT,CASSQRDSTDTQYF
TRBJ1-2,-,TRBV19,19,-,TGTGCCAGTAACGGCAGGCGGGAGGGGGGTTTAGGAGCTTCCTATGGCTACACCTTC,CASNGRREGGLGASYGYTF
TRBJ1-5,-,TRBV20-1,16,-,TGCAGTGCTAGTTCGGTTTGGGCAGGAAGCAATCAGCCCCAGCATTTT,CSASSVWAGSNQPQHF
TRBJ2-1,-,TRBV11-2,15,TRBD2,TGTGCCAGCAGCTCCGGGGGGGGGCGTGTCAATGAGCAGTTCTTC,CASSSGGGRVNEQFF
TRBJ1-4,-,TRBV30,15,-,TGTGCCTGGAGTGTAGGGGCAGGGATTAATGAAAAACTGTTTTTT,CAWSVGAGINEKLFF
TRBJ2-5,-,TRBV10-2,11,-,TGCGCCAGCAGTGAGCGGGAGACCCAGTACTTC,CASSERETQYF
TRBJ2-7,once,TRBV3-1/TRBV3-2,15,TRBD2,TGTGCCAGCAGCCCAACTAGCGGGATGATCTACGAGCAGTACTTC,CASSPTSGMIYEQYF
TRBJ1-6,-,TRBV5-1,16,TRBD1,TGCGCCAGCAGCGTAATGACAGGGGCTGATAATTCACCCCTCCACTTT,CASSVMTGADNSPLHF
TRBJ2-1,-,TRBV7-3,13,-,TGTGCCAGCAGCTTCCGGCCTGACAGTGAGCAGTTCTTC,CASSFRPDSEQFF
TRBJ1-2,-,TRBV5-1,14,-,TGCGCCAGCAGCTTGGCTACAGAGATAAATGGCTACACCTTC,CASSLATEINGYTF
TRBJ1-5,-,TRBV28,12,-,TGTGCCAGCAGTTTAAAGATTCAGCCCCAGCATTTT,CASSLKIQPQHF
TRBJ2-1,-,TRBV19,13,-,TGTGCCAGTAGCCCCCTGGTGAGGACTGAGCAGTTCTTC,CASSPLVRTEQFF
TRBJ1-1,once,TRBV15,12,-,TGTGCCACCAGCAGCCTAAGGGGAGAAGCTTTCTTT,CATSSLRGEAFF
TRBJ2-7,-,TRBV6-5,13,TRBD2,TGTGCCAGCAGAAGCGGGGGTCGGGACGAGCAGTACTTC,CASRSGGRDEQYF
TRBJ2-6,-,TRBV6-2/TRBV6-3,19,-,TGTGCCAGCAGTTACGTAGCTAGGCGACAGTTAACTGGGGCCAACGTCCTGACTTTC,CASSYVARRQLTGANVLTF
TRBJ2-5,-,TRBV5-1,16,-,TGCGCCAGCAGCTACAGGTCCGCGATCGCCCAAGAGACCCAGTACTTC,CASSYRSAIAQETQYF